One and the same sample provided the 26 T cell receptor beta chains below, sequenced in a study of Graves' ophthalmopathy and Graves' hyperthyroidism. The TCR beta CDR3 regions underwent amplification from RNA transcripts. HTBI primers were used in a first-round RT-PCR, which preceded a second-round multiplex PCR. TCRdb itself ran the multiplex PCR reads through MiXCR, one entry per CDR3 protein. This table has around 660,000 distinct CDR3 sequences, under 50% appearing once. The sample was peripheral blood. The receptors were sampled from an adult man with Graves' ophthalmopathy.

This clonotype was seen a handful of times. The chain joins TRBV9 to TRBJ1-1; 9 positions agree with TRBD1. V gave up 5 bases and J gave up 5 bases; unmatched junction bases: 7. This CDR3 is built from 14 residues. Germline CDR1 and CDR2: SGDLS and YYNGEE. The CDR3 nucleotides read TGTGCCAGCAGACCGGGACAGGGTAGAACTGAAGCTTTCTTT. Translating it yields CASRPGQGRTEAFF. Supplemented by reference TRBV9 and TRBJ1-1, the full variable domain reads DSGVTQTPKHLITATGQRVTLRCSPRSGDLSVYWYQQSLDQGLQFLIQYYNGEERAKGNILERFSAQQFPDLHSELNLSSLELGDSALYFCASRPGQGRTEAFFGQGTRLTVV.

This clonotype was seen many times. The chain has TRBV7-9 and TRBJ2-7; 7 bases map to TRBD2. Germline-derived CDR1 and CDR2 are SEHNR and FQNEAQ (reference sequence). The CDR3 is 17 amino acids. The ends lost 2 bases at V and 0 bases at J; junction bases unmatched: 10. CDR3 DNA sequence: TGTGCCAGCAGCTTACGGGCTAGCGGATATCCCTCCTACGAGCAGTACTTC. This translates into CASSLRASGYPSYEQYF. The whole variable domain, remainder taken from reference TRBV7-9 and TRBJ2-7, is DTGVSQNPRHKITKRGQNVTFRCDPISEHNRLYWYRQTLGQGPEFLTYFQNEAQLEKSRLLSDRFSAERPKGSFSTLEIQRTEQGDSAMYLCASSLRASGYPSYEQYFGPGTRLTVT.

The table lists this clonotype with a few counts. V usage is TRBV7-9 and J usage is TRBJ2-2, with a tentative D call TRBD2 (6 bases). This CDR3 comprises 16 residues. In germline, CDR1 is SEHNR, CDR2 FQNEAQ (reference sequence). V lost 2 bases and J 6 bases, leaving 16 bases between the germline ends. This CDR3 reads CASSLRLGENSGELFF. The CDR3 coding sequence is TGTGCCAGCAGCTTACGACTAGGAGAAAACTCCGGGGAGCTGTTTTTT.

This clonotype was seen ten or more times. This rearrangement joins TRBV10-3 to TRBJ1-3, with D possibly being TRBD1 (5 bases). V was cut by 11 bases and J by 0 bases, with 14 bases left in between. Germline CDR1 is ENHRY and CDR2 is SYGVKD. The CDR3 has 14 residues. CDR3 nucleotide sequence: TGTGCCGCAGAACAGGAGAACTCTGGAAACACCATATATTTT. This sequence encodes CAAEQENSGNTIYF.

J is TRBJ2-5 and V is TRBV29-1; 11 bases match TRBD1. The V gene's germline CDR1 is SQVTM and CDR2 ANQGSEA. The CDR3 length is 13 residues. J lost 4 bases, V lost 8 bases, and 6 bases had no gene match. DNA for the CDR3: TGCAGCCCAACCGGACAGGGGGCAGAGACCCAGTACTTC. Residues: CSPTGQGAETQYF.

The V gene is TRBV29-1, the J gene TRBJ1-1; TRBD1 aligns across 7 bases. Trimming took 8 bases from V and 6 from J; bases not matched to a gene: 6. There are 11 residues in the CDR3. Germline values: CDR1 SQVTM, CDR2 ANQGSEA. The CDR3 is CSLTGAPEAFF. The CDR3 DNA is TGCAGCTTAACAGGGGCCCCTGAAGCTTTCTTT. Complete variable domain (other parts from reference TRBV29-1 and TRBJ1-1): SAVISQKPSRDICQRGTSLTIQCQVDSQVTMMFWYRQQPGQSLTLIATANQGSEATYESGFVIDKFPISRPNLTFSTLTVSNMSPEDSSIYLCSLTGAPEAFFGQGTRLTVV.

This clonotype was recorded many times. This chain connects TRBV2 to TRBJ1-1, with D possibly TRBD1 on 5 matching bases. The CDR3 has 13 amino acids. V lost 4 bases and J 1 base, leaving 7 bases between the germline ends. The germline V gene encodes CDR1 SNHLY and CDR2 FYNNEI. CDR3 sequence: CASSVQANTEAFF. The CDR3 DNA reads as TGTGCCAGCAGTGTACAGGCGAACACTGAAGCTTTCTTT.

J is TRBJ2-5 and V is TRBV19; D might be TRBD2 (5 bases). Trimming removed 3 bases from V and 5 bases from J, with 19 bases in between. Germline CDR1 and CDR2: LNHDA and SQIVND (reference sequence). This CDR3 region has 16 residues. The CDR3: CASSIWRVFGNETQYF. DNA of the CDR3: TGTGCCAGTAGTATTTGGCGGGTCTTCGGCAATGAGACCCAGTACTTC.

This clonotype was counted once. The chain employs TRBV25-1 and TRBJ2-5; possibly TRBD1 or TRBD2 for D (6 bases each). V was clipped by 6 bases and J by 4 bases, with 21 bases between them. The germline V gene encodes CDR1 MGHDK and CDR2 SYGVNS. The CDR3 runs 16 residues. This CDR3 is CASSQGQRDWLETQYF. CDR3 bases: TGTGCCAGCAGCCAGGGGCAGAGGGACTGGCTAGAGACCCAGTACTTC.

The chain carries TRBV12-3 or TRBV12-4 and TRBJ1-2; no definite D call. The CDR3 is made up of 13 amino acids. Trimming cost V 3 bases and J 4 bases, with 9 bases left between them. CDR3 amino acids: CASSFMGTYGYTF. Written as DNA, the CDR3 is TGTGCCAGCAGTTTTATGGGTACCTATGGCTACACCTTC.

A word on this clonotype: Relative to the germline gene, one junction end is altered; a read error may explain this. The chain recombines TRBV15 with TRBJ2-2; no clear D. Looked up from germline, CDR1 is LNHNV and CDR2 is YYDKDF (reference sequence). The CDR3 totals 16 residues. CDR3 sequence (DNA): TGTGCCACCAGCAGAGATCAGGACCTCGGCACCGTGGAGCTGTTTTTT. Protein product: CATSRDQDLGTVELFF.

This clonotype was detected many times. The gene calls are TRBV7-2 and TRBJ2-5; D is unclear. The V end was cut by 3 bases, the J end by 5 bases, with 10 bases between. Germline CDR1 reads SGHTA; CDR2 reads FQGNSA. The CDR3 runs 13 residues. The CDR3 bases are TGTGCCAGCAGCTTTATCCGTGGGGAGACCCAGTACTTC. The encoded protein is CASSFIRGETQYF.

The rearrangement joins TRBV29-1 to TRBJ2-7; 9 bases fit TRBD1. This CDR3 comprises 14 residues. In germline, CDR1 is SQVTM, CDR2 ANQGSEA. V gave up 0 bases and J gave up 1 base; unmatched junction bases: 1. CDR3 in DNA: TGCAGCGTTGAAGACGGACAGGGGTCCTACGAGCAGTACTTC. Translated: CSVEDGQGSYEQYF.

The J gene is TRBJ2-1, the V gene TRBV19; the match to TRBD1 covers 7 bases. The CDR3 has 16 amino acids. The germline CDR1 and CDR2 sequences are LNHDA and SQIVND (reference sequence). V was clipped by 6 bases and J by 10 bases; unmatched bases: 18. The CDR3 sequence: CASSSDRWAITGEQFF. CDR3 nucleotide sequence: TGTGCCAGTAGCTCGGACAGGTGGGCCATTACAGGGGAGCAGTTCTTC.

This clonotype was seen many times. V gene TRBV6-2 or TRBV6-3 combines with J gene TRBJ1-1; D uncertain. CDR1 and CDR2 from the germline V gene are MNHEY and SVGEGT. CDR3 length: 11 amino acids. V was pared by 1 base and J by 4 bases, with 1 base between. Here the CDR3 DNA reads TGTGCCAGCAGTTACTTCACTGAAGCTTTCTTT. It is translated as CASSYFTEAFF.

J is TRBJ2-1 and V is TRBV24-1; 8 nucleotides match TRBD1. J gave up 6 bases and V 3 bases, and 0 bases lay outside the gene matches. Germline V lookup: CDR1 KGHDR, CDR2 SFDVKD. The CDR3 is 13 amino acids. The CDR3 here is CATSDTGGNEQFF. The CDR3 DNA sequence: TGTGCCACCAGTGATACAGGGGGCAATGAGCAGTTCTTC.

This clonotype appeared many times. The chain recombines TRBV10-3 with TRBJ2-7; no reliable D call. CDR3 length: 14 amino acids. Germline-derived CDR1 and CDR2 are ENHRY and SYGVKD. Trimming stripped 3 bases from V and 3 bases from J, with 12 bases between. CDR3 DNA sequence: TGTGCCATCAGTGAACCCGACACGCACTACGAGCAGTACTTC. Its protein product is CAISEPDTHYEQYF.

CDR3 sequence (DNA): TGTGCCACCAGTGCTCCTCGGACAGGGCAAGAGACCCAGTACTTC. Its translation is CATSAPRTGQETQYF. The chain employs TRBV24-1 and TRBJ2-5, with 8 bases lining up with TRBD1. There are 15 residues in the CDR3. Germline trimming cut 5 bases from V and 2 bases from J; bases unmatched to any gene: 6. Germline-derived CDR1 and CDR2 are KGHDR and SFDVKD.

V is TRBV7-3 and J is TRBJ2-1, with D possibly matching TRBD1 (6 bases). V gave up 3 bases and J gave up 3 bases, with 12 bases separating them. Germline V gene lookup returns CDR1 SGHTA and CDR2 FQGTGA. The CDR3 has 15 residues. This chain's CDR3 is CASSLIGTNYNEQFF. CDR3 nucleotide sequence: TGTGCCAGCAGCTTGATAGGGACAAACTACAATGAGCAGTTCTTC.

At least ten counts were recorded for this clonotype. V gene TRBV7-9 combines with J gene TRBJ2-5, with D hard to call. The CDR3 consists of 14 residues. CDR1 and CDR2 (germline): SEHNR, FQNEAQ (reference sequence). Between the trimmed V and J ends, which lost 5 bases and 2 bases, there was a span of 12 bases. CDR3 DNA: TGTGCCAGCAGCAAACAATCCCTTCAAGAGACCCAGTACTTC. It is translated as CASSKQSLQETQYF.

This clonotype was seen repeatedly, ten times or more. This chain uses TRBV7-2 with TRBJ2-5; maybe TRBD2 (6 bases). The CDR3 is 14 residues long. The V end was cut by 7 bases, the J end by 5 bases, with 17 bases between. Germline V CDR1 and CDR2: SGHTA, FQGNSA. The DNA for the CDR3 is TGTGCCAGCACCCTCGGGGGAAGGCGGGAGACCCAGTACTTC. Protein sequence: CASTLGGRRETQYF.

This clonotype was found once. The chain has TRBV20-1 and TRBJ1-5, with a tentative D call TRBD1 (6 bases). The CDR3 spans 13 residues. Germline V gene lookup returns CDR1 DFQATT and CDR2 SNEGSKA (reference sequence). Trimming stripped 6 bases from V and 5 bases from J, with 14 bases between. CDR3 residues: CSARAGDHQPQHF. Written as DNA, the CDR3 is TGCAGTGCGAGGGCAGGGGACCATCAGCCCCAGCATTTT.

At least ten counts were recorded for this clonotype. The chain carries TRBV29-1 and TRBJ2-2; D is possibly TRBD1 (5 bases). The CDR3 runs to 13 residues. Germline V gene data show CDR1 as SQVTM and CDR2 as ANQGSEA. V lost 7 bases, J lost 1 base, and 10 bases lay in between. The DNA for the CDR3 is TGCAGCGCCGAGACAGAGAACACCGGGGAGCTGTTTTTT. Translating gives CSAETENTGELFF.

V gene TRBV24-1 combines with J gene TRBJ2-5; 8 bases match TRBD1. Germline lookup yields CDR1 KGHDR and CDR2 SFDVKD. After removal of 5 bases from V and 2 bases from J, the junction contained 9 bases not matched to a gene. This CDR3 is 16 amino acids long. CDR3 bases: TGTGCCACCAGTGGGCAGGGGGCACGTAGGCAAGAGACCCAGTACTTC. Translating gives CATSGQGARRQETQYF.

This clonotype was seen ten or more times. The chain links TRBV20-1 to TRBJ2-5; D not resolved. V gave up 0 bases and J gave up 0 bases, with 5 bases separating them. CDR1 and CDR2 (germline): DFQATT, SNEGSKA (reference sequence). The CDR3 is made up of 13 amino acids. This CDR3 is CSARDNYQETQYF. The CDR3, as DNA: TGCAGTGCTAGAGACAACTACCAAGAGACCCAGTACTTC.

This clonotype was counted many times. DNA for the CDR3: TGCAGCGTTGAGGAGTCACCGACTGCTGAAGCTTTCTTT. Encoded protein: CSVEESPTAEAFF. The V gene is TRBV29-1, the J gene TRBJ1-1, with D unclear. This CDR3 has 13 amino acids. CDR1 and CDR2 from the germline V gene are SQVTM and ANQGSEA. V shed 3 bases and J shed 6 bases, with 14 bases lying between them.